The clone carrying this T cell receptor (beta chain) was observed a few times. Its cognate antigen is unknown. This CDR3 has 15 amino acids. CDR1 is KGHSH, CDR2 LQKENI, per germline. The ends lost 0 bases at V and 10 bases at J; junction bases unmatched: 6. This specimen belongs to a study of cytotoxic CD8 clonotypes in ibrutinib-treated CLL. Study-level information: Patients attained 25 or so partial and 2 complete responses; at median around 63 months, around 15 remained remitted while approximately twelve progressed. General observations from the study: Clonality increased at ibrutinib response, then returned toward baseline at progression.

Targeted sequencing depth ranged from 1 in 200,000 to 1 in 1 million T cells. Measured with immunoSEQ multiplex PCR; TCRdb has only the in-frame clones, and not every one. This table has 130,000 to 150,000 clones, over 60% appearing once. This clonotype was obtained from a human donor with chronic lymphocytic leukemia. This rearrangement joins TRBV18 to TRBJ2-5; 12 bases map to TRBD2. The sample consisted of PBMCs, taken after 12 months of ibrutinib treatment. The CDR3 is CASSPPRTSGKGQYF. The CDR3 DNA sequence: TGTGCCAGCTCACCACCTAGGACTAGCGGGAAAGGCCAGTACTTC.